These 19 T cell receptor beta chains were sequenced from one sample in a study of blood T cell repertoires in COVID-19. Assay: immunoSEQ multiplex PCR; the TCRdb copy retains only in-frame clones and omits some. The sample shows about 210,000 clones, more than 85% of them seen only once. Material: PBMCs or T cells enriched from blood (not recorded which). The receptor set was obtained from a woman in her 40s in a cohort exposed to, infected with or recovered from COVID-19 (not recorded which).

The genes are TRBV14 and TRBJ2-7; D might be TRBD2 (6 bases). The germline V gene has CDR1 SGHDN and CDR2 FVKESK. V lost 3 bases and J lost 2, with 17 bases in between. The CDR3 runs to 16 residues. Here the CDR3 reads CASSHAGASDPYEQYF. The DNA for the CDR3 is TGTGCCAGCAGCCACGCCGGGGCTAGCGATCCCTACGAGCAGTACTTC.

The table lists this clone with a count of one. The chain recombines TRBV4-3 with TRBJ2-1; 7 bases line up with TRBD1. CDR1 is LGHNA and CDR2 is YSLEER in the germline V gene. The CDR3 totals 16 residues. V dropped 1 base and J dropped 6; count of bases not matched to a gene: 9. CDR3 protein: CASSQGVDRSVNEQFF. The CDR3 nucleotides read TGCGCCAGCAGCCAAGGGGTGGACAGGTCTGTCAATGAGCAGTTCTTC.

This clone was seen at least ten times. One end of the junction is discordant with germline, which a read error may explain. This sequence joins TRBV27 and TRBJ1-5, with D unresolved. Germline CDR1 reads MNHEY; CDR2 reads SMNVEV (reference sequence). This CDR3 has 14 amino acids. The CDR3 DNA reads TGTGCCAGCAGTCTATCGACAAGCAATCAGCCCCAGCATTTT. Protein sequence: CASSLSTSNQPQHF.

The chain uses TRBV19 and TRBJ1-1; D ambiguous. Germline CDR1 LNHDA, CDR2 SQIVND (reference sequence). CDR3 length: 12 amino acids. Trimming took 6 bases from V and 5 from J, leaving 10 bases between them. The CDR3 is CASSLRETEAFF. The CDR3 DNA sequence: TGTGCCAGTAGCCTCCGGGAGACTGAAGCTTTCTTT.

The chain is built from TRBV19 and TRBJ2-2; TRBD1 aligns across 7 bases. The length of the CDR3 is 14 residues. V lost 5 bases to trimming and J lost 6 bases; unmatched junction nucleotides: 6. Germline CDR1 and CDR2: LNHDA and SQIVND (reference sequence). This chain's CDR3 is CASSRQGRAGELFF. CDR3 coding DNA: TGTGCCAGTAGTCGACAGGGAAGGGCCGGGGAGCTGTTTTTT.

A note on this clone: The junction and the germline gene differ at one end; a read error may be behind it. The sample carries other DNA sequences with the same CDR3. This chain connects TRBV29-1 to TRBJ1-1, with D possibly TRBD1 on 6 matching bases. CDR3 length equals 10 residues. The germline CDR1 and CDR2 sequences are SQVTM and ANQGSEA. The CDR3 here is CSARDTEAFF. CDR3 in DNA: TGCAGCGCCAGGGACACGGAAGCTTTCTTT.

The chain couples TRBV27 to TRBJ1-1; 10 positions agree with TRBD1. The V segment lost 5 bases and the J segment 2 bases; nucleotides outside the gene matches: 2. The CDR3 has 14 residues. Germline V CDR1 and CDR2: MNHEY, SMNVEV (reference sequence). CDR3 coding DNA: TGTGCCAGCAGTCGACAGGGGGCAAACACTGAAGCTTTCTTT. Translated, it gives CASSRQGANTEAFF.

The chain links TRBV15 to TRBJ2-7; D perhaps matches TRBD2 (5 bases). CDR3 length: 16 residues. V lost 4 bases and J 7 bases, leaving 23 bases between the germline ends. Germline CDR1 reads LNHNV; CDR2 reads YYDKDF (reference sequence). The DNA of the CDR3 is TGTGCCACCAGCACCTACGACGGAGGTCACTACGAAGAGCAGTACTTC. This codes for CATSTYDGGHYEEQYF.

The chain recombines TRBV20-1 with TRBJ1-3; D not resolved. Germline lookup yields CDR1 DFQATT and CDR2 SNEGSKA (reference sequence). The CDR3 sequence is 11 residues long. V gave up 6 bases and J gave up 4 bases, with 7 bases separating them. For the CDR3, the DNA is TGCAGTGCGGTGGAGGGAAACACCATATATTTT. Translating gives CSAVEGNTIYF.

The gene calls are TRBV6-5 and TRBJ2-7; 7 bases are a match to TRBD2. The CDR3 runs 15 residues. Germline CDR1 reads MNHEY; CDR2 reads SVGAGI. Trimming took 7 bases from V and 5 from J; bases not matched to a gene: 14. The CDR3 protein is CASTYQSGGRDEQYF. DNA for the CDR3: TGTGCCAGCACGTACCAGTCTGGCGGGAGAGACGAGCAGTACTTC.

The chain has TRBV30 and TRBJ2-7; a possible D gene is TRBD1 (6 bases). CDR1 GTSNPN and CDR2 SVGIG come from the germline V gene (reference sequence). The ends were cut back, 5 bases at V and 5 bases at J, with 19 bases in the middle. The CDR3 has 14 amino acids. Written as DNA, the CDR3 is TGTGCCTGGGCCTACAGGGTACTTAGAAACGAGCAGTACTTC. Its protein is CAWAYRVLRNEQYF. Variable domain in full (rest from reference TRBV30 and TRBJ2-7): SQTIHQWPATLVQPVGSPLSLECTVEGTSNPNLYWYRQAAGRGLQLLFYSVGIGQISSEVPQNLSASRPQDRQFILSSKKLLLSDSGFYLCAWAYRVLRNEQYFGPGTRLTVT.

In DNA, the CDR3 is TGTGCCAGCAGCCCGGGACAGGAGAAGACTGAGCAGTTCTTC. Encoded protein: CASSPGQEKTEQFF. This sequence joins TRBV7-9 and TRBJ2-1; 8 bases fit TRBD1. This CDR3 region has 14 residues. CDR1 is SEHNR, CDR2 FQNEAQ, per germline (reference sequence). J gave up 9 bases and V 5 bases, and 9 bases lay outside the gene matches. Supplemented by reference TRBV7-9 and TRBJ2-1, the full variable domain reads DTGVSQNPRHKITKRGQNVTFRCDPISEHNRLYWYRQTLGQGPEFLTYFQNEAQLEKSRLLSDRFSAERPKGSFSTLEIQRTEQGDSAMYLCASSPGQEKTEQFFGPGTRLTVL.

The J gene is TRBJ2-7, the V gene TRBV10-2, with TRBD2 matching over 13 bases. V gave up 6 bases and J gave up 7 bases; unmatched junction bases: 3. This CDR3 is 13 amino acids long. CDR1 and CDR2 (germline): WSHSY, SAAADI. As DNA, the CDR3 is TGCGCCAGCAGCCCGGGACTAGCGGGAGAGCAGTACTTC. Amino acid sequence: CASSPGLAGEQYF.

V usage is TRBV6-1 and J usage is TRBJ2-4; 12 nucleotides line up with TRBD2. V lost 4 bases, J lost 9 bases, and 16 bases stayed unmatched. The CDR3 is 18 residues long. The germline gives CDR1 MNHNS, CDR2 SASEGT. CDR3 in amino acids: CASSVPGLAGPQGSIQYF. The DNA for the CDR3 is TGTGCCAGCAGTGTACCGGGACTAGCGGGTCCCCAGGGGAGCATTCAGTACTTC.

This rearrangement joins TRBV6-5 to TRBJ1-6; D is unclear. Trimming took 2 bases from V and 10 from J, leaving 6 bases between them. The CDR3 is made up of 12 amino acids. Germline lookup yields CDR1 MNHEY and CDR2 SVGAGI. CDR3 loop: CASSYPGSPLHF. The CDR3 coding sequence is TGTGCCAGCAGTTACCCGGGGTCACCCCTCCACTTT.

The chain is built from TRBV6-5 and TRBJ1-1; TRBD1 is a possible D gene (6 bases). V lost 0 bases and J 4 bases, leaving 12 bases between the germline ends. There are 15 residues in the CDR3. Per germline, CDR1 MNHEY and CDR2 SVGAGI. In DNA, the CDR3 is TGTGCCAGCAGTTACTCCTTACAGGGTCTCACTGAAGCTTTCTTT. Translation gives CASSYSLQGLTEAFF.

The chain links TRBV30 to TRBJ2-1; perhaps TRBD2 as D (6 bases). V shed 8 bases and J shed 2 bases, with 13 bases lying between them. From germline, CDR1 is GTSNPN and CDR2 SVGIG (reference sequence). The CDR3 loop spans 13 amino acids. CDR3 protein: CARRDLAYNEQFF. The CDR3, as DNA: TGTGCCCGGCGGGATCTGGCCTACAATGAGCAGTTCTTC.

This chain uses TRBV9 with TRBJ2-2, with unresolved D. The length of the CDR3 is 15 residues. The germline gives CDR1 SGDLS, CDR2 YYNGEE. V was clipped by 3 bases and J by 0 bases, with 9 bases between them. Here the CDR3 DNA reads TGTGCCAGCAGCGCCCTCGGGTCGAACACCGGGGAGCTGTTTTTT. It translates to CASSALGSNTGELFF.

The genes are TRBV5-1 and TRBJ2-7; 7 nucleotides match TRBD2. Germline CDR1 is SGHRS and CDR2 is YFSETQ. J was trimmed by 3 bases and V by 1 base; bases with no gene match: 7. This CDR3 is 15 amino acids long. The CDR3 loop is CASSLSAGANYEQYF. For the CDR3, the DNA is TGCGCCAGCAGCTTGTCGGCGGGAGCGAACTACGAGCAGTACTTC.